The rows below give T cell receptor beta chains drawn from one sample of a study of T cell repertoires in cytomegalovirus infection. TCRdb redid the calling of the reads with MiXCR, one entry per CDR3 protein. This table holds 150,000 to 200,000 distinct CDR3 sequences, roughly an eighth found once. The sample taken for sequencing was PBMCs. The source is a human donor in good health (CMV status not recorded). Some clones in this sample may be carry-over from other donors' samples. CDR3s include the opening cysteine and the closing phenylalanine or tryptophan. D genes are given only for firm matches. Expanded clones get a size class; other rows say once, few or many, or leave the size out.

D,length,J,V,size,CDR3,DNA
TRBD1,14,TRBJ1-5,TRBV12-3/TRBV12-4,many,CASRTDRVNQPQHF,TGTGCCAGCAGGACCGACAGGGTCAATCAGCCCCAGCATTTT
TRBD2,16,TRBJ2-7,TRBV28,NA,CASSLPILAGGSEQYF,TGTGCCAGCAGTTTACCCATACTAGCGGGAGGCAGCGAGCAGTACTTC
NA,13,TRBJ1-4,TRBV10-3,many,CAIRGTTNEKLFF,TGTGCCATCAGAGGGACAACTAATGAAAAACTGTTTTTT
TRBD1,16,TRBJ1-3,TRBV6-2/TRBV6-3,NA,CASGNDRGRTGNTIYF,TGTGCCAGCGGAAACGACAGGGGGCGAACTGGAAACACCATATATTTT
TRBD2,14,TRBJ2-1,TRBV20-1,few,CSARMASGLSGQFF,TGCAGTGCTAGAATGGCTAGCGGGTTGTCTGGGCAGTTCTTC
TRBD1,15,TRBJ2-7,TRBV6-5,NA,CASSTLTGGFYEQYF,TGTGCCAGCAGTACCCTGACAGGGGGCTTCTACGAGCAGTACTTC
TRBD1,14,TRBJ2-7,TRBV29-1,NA,CSAEGDRGPYEQYF,TGCAGCGCCGAAGGGGACAGGGGGCCCTACGAGCAGTACTTC
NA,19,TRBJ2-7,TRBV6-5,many,CASSGARFRYGPSSYEQYF,TGTGCCAGCAGTGGCGCCAGGTTTCGCTACGGGCCCAGCTCCTACGAGCAGTACTTC
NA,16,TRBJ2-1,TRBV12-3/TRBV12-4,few,CASSLGGGEGLIEQFF,TGTGCCAGCAGTTTAGGAGGGGGGGAGGGCCTGATTGAGCAGTTCTTC
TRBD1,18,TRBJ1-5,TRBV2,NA,CASSESGQLMISNQPQHF,TGTGCCAGCAGTGAATCGGGACAGCTGATGATTAGCAATCAGCCCCAGCATTTT
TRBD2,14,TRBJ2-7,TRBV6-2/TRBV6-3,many,CASSPWTRSDEQYF,TGTGCCAGCAGTCCTTGGACTAGATCTGACGAGCAGTACTTC
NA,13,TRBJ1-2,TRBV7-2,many,CASSPLSAGAFTF,TGTGCCAGCAGCCCACTATCCGCGGGGGCGTTCACCTTC
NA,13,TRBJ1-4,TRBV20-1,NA,CSALQEFGEKLFF,TGCAGTGCACTACAGGAATTCGGTGAAAAACTGTTTTTT
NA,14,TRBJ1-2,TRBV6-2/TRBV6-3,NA,CASSSTDSYHGYTF,TGTGCCAGCAGTTCCACCGACAGCTACCATGGCTACACCTTC
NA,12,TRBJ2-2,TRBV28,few,CASSLQTGELFF,TGTGCCAGCAGTTTACAGACCGGGGAGCTGTTTTTT
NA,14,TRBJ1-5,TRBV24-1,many,CATSDWGSNQPQHF,TGTGCCACCAGTGATTGGGGGAGCAATCAGCCCCAGCATTTT
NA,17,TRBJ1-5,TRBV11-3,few,CASSFPTVFYSNQPQHF,TGTGCCAGCAGCTTTCCGACAGTTTTCTATAGCAATCAGCCCCAGCATTTT
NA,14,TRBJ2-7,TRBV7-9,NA,CASSLPPRDYEQYF,TGTGCCAGCAGCTTACCCCCCCGGGACTACGAGCAGTACTTC
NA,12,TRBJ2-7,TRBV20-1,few,CSAKPASYEQYF,TGCAGTGCTAAGCCGGCTTCCTACGAGCAGTACTTC
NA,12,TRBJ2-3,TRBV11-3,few,CASSSREDTQYF,TGTGCCAGCAGCTCCAGGGAGGATACGCAGTATTTT
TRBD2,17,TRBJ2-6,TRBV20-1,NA,CSARRLAGGHGANVLTF,TGCAGTGCTAGAAGGCTAGCGGGGGGGCACGGGGCCAACGTCCTGACTTTC
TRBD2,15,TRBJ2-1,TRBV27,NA,CASLKAGDSYNEQFF,TGTGCCAGCTTAAAAGCGGGAGACTCCTACAATGAGCAGTTCTTC
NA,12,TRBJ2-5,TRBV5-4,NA,CASSLRMGGRYF,TGTGCCAGCAGCTTGAGGATGGGGGGCCGGTACTTC
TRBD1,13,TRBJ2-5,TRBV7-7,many,CASSFGQEETQYF,TGTGCTAGCAGCTTCGGACAGGAAGAGACCCAGTACTTC
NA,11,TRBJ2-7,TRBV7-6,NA,CASSFLSEQYF,TGTGCCAGCAGCTTTTTAAGCGAGCAGTACTTC
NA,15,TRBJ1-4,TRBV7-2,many,CASSLRGRDNEKLFF,TGTGCCAGCAGCTTACGGGGCCGGGATAATGAAAAACTGTTTTTT
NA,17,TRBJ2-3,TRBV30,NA,CAWSRRSLVDLTDTQYF,TGTGCCTGGAGCCGTCGATCACTAGTTGATCTCACAGATACGCAGTATTTT
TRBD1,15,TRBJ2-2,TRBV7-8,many,CASSPDRVLAGELFF,TGTGCCAGCAGCCCGGACAGGGTTTTAGCCGGGGAGCTGTTTTTT
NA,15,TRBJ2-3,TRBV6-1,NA,CAVRTVRSETGTQYF,TGTGCCGTTCGGACGGTCCGGAGTGAAACGGGTACGCAGTATTTT
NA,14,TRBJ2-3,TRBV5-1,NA,CASSLEKSADTQYF,TGCGCCAGCAGCTTGGAAAAAAGCGCAGATACGCAGTATTTT
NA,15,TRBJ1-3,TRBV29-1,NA,CSVEGVTGHGNTIYF,TGCAGCGTTGAAGGCGTTACGGGGCATGGAAACACCATATATTTT
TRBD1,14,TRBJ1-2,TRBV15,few,CATSQDRVERGYTF,TGTGCCACCAGTCAGGACAGGGTGGAGCGTGGCTACACCTTC
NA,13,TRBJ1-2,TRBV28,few,CASRNRDLGGYTF,TGTGCCAGTAGAAACAGGGACCTAGGAGGCTACACCTTC
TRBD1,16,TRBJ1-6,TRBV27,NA,CASSSRTGSRNSPLHF,TGTGCCAGCAGTTCTCGGACAGGGAGTCGAAATTCACCCCTCCACTTT
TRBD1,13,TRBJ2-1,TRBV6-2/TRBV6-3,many,CASDRGRGDEQFF,TGTGCCAGCGACAGGGGGCGCGGGGATGAGCAGTTCTTC
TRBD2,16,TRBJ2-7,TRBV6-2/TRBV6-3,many,CASSTHSTSGRDEQYF,TGTGCCAGCAGTACCCACTCTACTAGCGGGAGAGACGAGCAGTACTTC
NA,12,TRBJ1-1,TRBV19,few,CASSIGWTEAFF,TGTGCCAGTAGTATAGGTTGGACTGAAGCTTTCTTT
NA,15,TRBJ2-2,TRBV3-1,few,CASSPPARGFGELFF,TGTGCCAGCAGCCCCCCGGCCAGGGGATTCGGGGAGCTGTTTTTT